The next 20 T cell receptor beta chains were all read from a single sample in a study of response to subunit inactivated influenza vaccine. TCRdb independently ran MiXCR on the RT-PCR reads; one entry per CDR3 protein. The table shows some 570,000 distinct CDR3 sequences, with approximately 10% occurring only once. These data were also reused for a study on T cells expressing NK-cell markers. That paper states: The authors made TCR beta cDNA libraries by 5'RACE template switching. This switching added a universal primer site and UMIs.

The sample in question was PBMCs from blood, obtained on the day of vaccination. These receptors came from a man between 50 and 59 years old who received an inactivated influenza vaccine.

In nucleotides, the CDR3 is TGTGCCAGCTCTACCGTACTTTCTAGCACAGATACGCAGTATTTT. Protein product: CASSTVLSSTDTQYF. The chain employs TRBV11-2 and TRBJ2-3; D uncertain. The CDR3 extends over 15 amino acids. Per germline, CDR1 SGHAT and CDR2 FQNNGV. Trimming cost V 8 bases and J 0 bases, with 15 bases left between them.

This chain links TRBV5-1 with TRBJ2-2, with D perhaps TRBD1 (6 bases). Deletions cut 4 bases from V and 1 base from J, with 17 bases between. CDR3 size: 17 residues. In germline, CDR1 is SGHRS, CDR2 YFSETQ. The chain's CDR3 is CASSPYAGAGNTGELFF. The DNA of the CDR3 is TGCGCCAGCAGCCCCTATGCAGGGGCGGGGAACACCGGGGAGCTGTTTTTT. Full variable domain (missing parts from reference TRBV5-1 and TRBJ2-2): KAGVTQTPRYLIKTRGQQVTLSCSPISGHRSVSWYQQTPGQGLQFLFEYFSETQRNKGNFPGRFSGRQFSNSRSEMNVSTLELGDSALYLCASSPYAGAGNTGELFFGEGSRLTVL.

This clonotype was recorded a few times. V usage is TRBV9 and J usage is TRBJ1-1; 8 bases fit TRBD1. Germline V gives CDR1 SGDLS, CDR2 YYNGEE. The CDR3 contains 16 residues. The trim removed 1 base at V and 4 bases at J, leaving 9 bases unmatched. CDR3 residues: CASSVLTGAQGTEAFF. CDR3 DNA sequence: TGTGCCAGCAGCGTACTGACAGGGGCCCAGGGCACTGAAGCTTTCTTT.

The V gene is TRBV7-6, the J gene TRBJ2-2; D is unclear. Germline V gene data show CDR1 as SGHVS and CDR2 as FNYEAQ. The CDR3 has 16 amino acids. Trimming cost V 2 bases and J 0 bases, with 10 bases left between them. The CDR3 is CASSLLREPNTGELFF. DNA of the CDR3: TGTGCCAGCAGCTTACTAAGGGAACCGAACACCGGGGAGCTGTTTTTT.

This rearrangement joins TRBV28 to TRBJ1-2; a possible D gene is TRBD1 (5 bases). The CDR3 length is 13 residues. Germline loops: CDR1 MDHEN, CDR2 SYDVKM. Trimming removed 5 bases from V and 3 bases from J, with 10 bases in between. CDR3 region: CASSTDSHYGYTF. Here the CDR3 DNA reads TGTGCCAGCAGTACCGACAGCCACTATGGCTACACCTTC.

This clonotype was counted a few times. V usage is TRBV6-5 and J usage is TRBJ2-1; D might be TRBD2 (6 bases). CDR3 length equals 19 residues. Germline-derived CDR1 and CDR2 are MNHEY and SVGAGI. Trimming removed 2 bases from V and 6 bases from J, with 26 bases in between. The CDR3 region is CASSYGYKGIGLARNEQFF. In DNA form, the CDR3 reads TGTGCCAGCAGTTACGGCTATAAGGGGATAGGGCTAGCGCGCAATGAGCAGTTCTTC.

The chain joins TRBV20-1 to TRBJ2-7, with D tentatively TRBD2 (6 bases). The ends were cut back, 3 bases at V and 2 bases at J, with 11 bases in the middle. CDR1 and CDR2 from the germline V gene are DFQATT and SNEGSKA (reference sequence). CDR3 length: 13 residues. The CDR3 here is CSASAGSPYEQYF. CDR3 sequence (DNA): TGCAGTGCTAGTGCCGGGAGTCCCTACGAGCAGTACTTC.

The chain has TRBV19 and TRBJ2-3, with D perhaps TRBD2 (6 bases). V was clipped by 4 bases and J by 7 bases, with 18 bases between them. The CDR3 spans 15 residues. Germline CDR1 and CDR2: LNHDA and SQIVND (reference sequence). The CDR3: CASSNSRDFYYTQYF. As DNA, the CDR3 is TGTGCCAGTAGTAACTCCCGGGACTTCTATTATACGCAGTATTTT.

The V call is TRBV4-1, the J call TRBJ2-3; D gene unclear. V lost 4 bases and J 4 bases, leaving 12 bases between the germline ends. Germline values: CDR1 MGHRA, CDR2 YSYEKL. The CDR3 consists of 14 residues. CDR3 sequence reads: CASSPQAKPDTQYF. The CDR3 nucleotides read TGCGCCAGCAGCCCCCAGGCCAAACCAGATACGCAGTATTTT.

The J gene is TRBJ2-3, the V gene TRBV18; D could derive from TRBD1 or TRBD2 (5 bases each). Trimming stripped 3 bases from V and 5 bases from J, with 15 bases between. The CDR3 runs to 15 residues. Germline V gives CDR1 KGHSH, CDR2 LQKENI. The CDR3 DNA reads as TGTGCCAGCTCACCTCAGGAGAGGGACGGAGATACGCAGTATTTT. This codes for CASSPQERDGDTQYF. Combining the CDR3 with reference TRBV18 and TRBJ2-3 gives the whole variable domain NAGVMQNPRHLVRRRGQEARLRCSPMKGHSHVYWYRQLPEEGLKFMVYLQKENIIDESGMPKERFSAEFPKEGPSILRIQQVVRGDSAAYFCASSPQERDGDTQYFGPGTRLTVL.

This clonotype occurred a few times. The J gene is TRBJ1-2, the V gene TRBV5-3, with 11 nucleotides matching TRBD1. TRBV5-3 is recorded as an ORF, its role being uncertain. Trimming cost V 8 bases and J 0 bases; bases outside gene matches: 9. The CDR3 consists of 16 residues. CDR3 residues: CASNRGQGETNYGYTF. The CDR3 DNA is TGTGCCAGTAACCGGGGACAGGGGGAAACTAACTATGGCTACACCTTC.

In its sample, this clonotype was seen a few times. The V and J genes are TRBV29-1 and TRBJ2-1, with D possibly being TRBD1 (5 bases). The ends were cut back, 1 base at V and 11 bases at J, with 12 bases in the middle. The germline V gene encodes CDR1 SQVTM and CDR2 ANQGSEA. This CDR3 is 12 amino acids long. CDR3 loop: CSVEGEGAKQFF. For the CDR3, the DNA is TGCAGCGTTGAAGGAGAAGGGGCGAAGCAGTTCTTC.

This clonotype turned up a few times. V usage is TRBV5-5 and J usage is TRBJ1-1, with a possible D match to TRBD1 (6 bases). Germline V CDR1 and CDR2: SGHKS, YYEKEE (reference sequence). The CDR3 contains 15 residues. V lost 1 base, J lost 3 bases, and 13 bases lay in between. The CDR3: CASSLMQGLDTEAFF. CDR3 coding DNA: TGTGCCAGCAGCTTGATGCAGGGGCTCGACACTGAAGCTTTCTTT.

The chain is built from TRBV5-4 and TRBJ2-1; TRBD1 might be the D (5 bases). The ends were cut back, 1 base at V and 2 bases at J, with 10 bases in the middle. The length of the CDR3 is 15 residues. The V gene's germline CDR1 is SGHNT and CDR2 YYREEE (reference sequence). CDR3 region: CASSLSGPPYNEQFF. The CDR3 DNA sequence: TGTGCCAGCAGCTTGTCAGGGCCCCCCTACAATGAGCAGTTCTTC.

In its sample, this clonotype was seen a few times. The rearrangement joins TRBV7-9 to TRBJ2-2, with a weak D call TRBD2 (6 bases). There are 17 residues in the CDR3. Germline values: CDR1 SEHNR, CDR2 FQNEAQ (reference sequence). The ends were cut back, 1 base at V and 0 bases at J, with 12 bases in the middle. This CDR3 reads CASSLGTTPANTGELFF. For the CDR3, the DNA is TGTGCCAGCAGCTTAGGGACTACCCCCGCGAACACCGGGGAGCTGTTTTTT.

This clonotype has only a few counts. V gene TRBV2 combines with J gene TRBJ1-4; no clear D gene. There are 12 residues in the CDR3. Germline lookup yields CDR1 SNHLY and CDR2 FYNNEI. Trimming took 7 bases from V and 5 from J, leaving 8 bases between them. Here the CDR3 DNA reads TGTGCCAGCATGACGACAAATGAAAAACTGTTTTTT. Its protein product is CASMTTNEKLFF. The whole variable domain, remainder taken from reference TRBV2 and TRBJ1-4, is EPEVTQTPSHQVTQMGQEVILRCVPISNHLYFYWYRQILGQKVEFLVSFYNNEISEKSEIFDDQFSVERPDGSNFTLKIRSTKLEDSAMYFCASMTTNEKLFFGSGTQLSVL.

The CDR3 region has the DNA TGCAGTGCTAGAGACAAGCGGGGGGGCCTCAATGAGCAGTTCTTC. Protein sequence: CSARDKRGGLNEQFF. The chain employs TRBV20-1 and TRBJ2-1, with 10 bases aligning to TRBD2. J was trimmed by 6 bases and V by 0 bases; bases with no gene match: 5. This CDR3 spans 15 amino acids. Germline assignment: CDR1 DFQATT and CDR2 SNEGSKA (reference sequence).

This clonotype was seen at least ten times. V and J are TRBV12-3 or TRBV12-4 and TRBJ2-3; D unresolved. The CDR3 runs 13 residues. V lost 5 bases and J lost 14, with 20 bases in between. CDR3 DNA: TGTGCCAGCAGTCCTCGGACCATCCTAACATGGTATTTT. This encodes CASSPRTILTWYF.

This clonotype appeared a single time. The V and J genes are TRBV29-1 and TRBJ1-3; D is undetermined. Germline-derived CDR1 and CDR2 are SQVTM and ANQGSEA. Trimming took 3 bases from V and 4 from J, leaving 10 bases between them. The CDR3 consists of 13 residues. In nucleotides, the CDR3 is TGCAGCGTTGAGAGGAGGGCCGGAAACACCATATATTTT. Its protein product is CSVERRAGNTIYF.

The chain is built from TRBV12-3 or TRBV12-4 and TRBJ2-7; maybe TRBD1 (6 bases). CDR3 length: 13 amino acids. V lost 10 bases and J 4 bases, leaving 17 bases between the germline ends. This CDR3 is CANKGHGLYEQYF. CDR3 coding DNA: TGTGCCAACAAGGGACACGGGTTGTACGAGCAGTACTTC.